What follows are 23 T cell receptor beta chains derived from one specimen sequenced in a study of cytomegalovirus exposure and HLA in healthy donors. The method was immunoSEQ multiplex PCR; TCRdb's version includes in-frame clones alone and lacks a portion of them. This sample has more than 150,000 clones, with about 80% found just once. The sample consisted of PBMCs. These receptors all stem from a woman aged 18-35 years in good health and CMV-seropositive.

V is TRBV4-1 and J is TRBJ1-5, with 9 bases identical to TRBD1. This CDR3 has 16 residues. V dropped 3 bases and J dropped 4; count of bases not matched to a gene: 7. Germline CDR1 is MGHRA and CDR2 is YSYEKL. The CDR3 protein is CASSQIQGASNQPQHF. The CDR3 nucleotides read TGCGCCAGCAGCCAGATACAGGGGGCAAGTAATCAGCCCCAGCATTTT.

This clone showed up just once. The chain links TRBV7-8 to TRBJ1-1; D remains ambiguous. The length of the CDR3 is 13 residues. Trimming pared 2 bases from V and 2 bases from J, leaving 6 bases between. Germline assignment: CDR1 SGHVS and CDR2 FQNEAQ. CDR3 sequence reads: CASSLIENTEAFF. The CDR3, as DNA: TGTGCCAGCAGCTTAATAGAAAACACTGAAGCTTTCTTT.

The genes are TRBV10-3 and TRBJ2-1; 10 nucleotides align to TRBD2. Germline lookup yields CDR1 ENHRY and CDR2 SYGVKD. The CDR3 runs 18 residues. V trimming: 1 base; J trimming: 2 bases; junction bases outside the gene matches: 8. CDR3 sequence reads: CAISEYGGSGGTYNEQFF. For the CDR3, the DNA is TGTGCCATCAGTGAGTATGGGGGTAGCGGGGGGACCTACAATGAGCAGTTCTTC.

The J gene is TRBJ2-7, the V gene TRBV9, with TRBD2 matching 10 bases. CDR1 is SGDLS, CDR2 YYNGEE, per germline. There are 15 residues in the CDR3. V dropped 0 bases and J dropped 2; count of bases not matched to a gene: 2. Here the CDR3 DNA reads TGTGCCAGCAGCGTAGCAACTAGCGGGACCTACGAGCAGTACTTC. Its protein product is CASSVATSGTYEQYF. Full variable domain (rest looked up from reference TRBV9 and TRBJ2-7): DSGVTQTPKHLITATGQRVTLRCSPRSGDLSVYWYQQSLDQGLQFLIQYYNGEERAKGNILERFSAQQFPDLHSELNLSSLELGDSALYFCASSVATSGTYEQYFGPGTRLTVT.

This clone was seen just once. V and J are TRBV7-9 and TRBJ2-6; perhaps TRBD1 as D (6 bases). Trimming removed 5 bases at V and 4 bases at J, with 24 bases between. The CDR3 has 19 amino acids. CDR1 is SEHNR, CDR2 FQNEAQ, per germline (reference sequence). CDR3 nucleotides: TGTGCCAGCAGCAACCCGCCCGGCGACAGGACCCGGGGGGCCAACGTCCTGACTTTC. Its protein is CASSNPPGDRTRGANVLTF.

The V gene is TRBV27, the J gene TRBJ1-2; TRBD1 is a possible D gene (6 bases). Trimming cost V 6 bases and J 4 bases, with 15 bases left between them. The length of the CDR3 is 14 residues. Germline loops: CDR1 MNHEY, CDR2 SMNVEV (reference sequence). The CDR3 loop is CASSSAGDIYGYTF. The CDR3 coding sequence is TGTGCCAGCAGCTCCGCCGGGGACATCTATGGCTACACCTTC.

The chain has TRBV6-6 and TRBJ2-5; 8 bases align to TRBD1. Germline V gene data show CDR1 as MNHNY and CDR2 as SVGAGI (reference sequence). The CDR3 is made up of 13 amino acids. J lost 5 bases, V lost 5 bases, and 4 bases had no gene match. Here the CDR3 reads CASSPTGVETQYF. The DNA of the CDR3 is TGTGCCAGCAGTCCGACAGGGGTCGAGACCCAGTACTTC.

The V call is TRBV4-2, the J call TRBJ1-3; TRBD1 matches at 8 bases. The ends lost 5 bases at V and 4 bases at J; junction bases unmatched: 10. CDR1 LGHNA and CDR2 YNFKEQ come from the germline V gene. The CDR3 is 16 amino acids. DNA for the CDR3: TGTGCCAGCAGCAATCCCCAGGGGGCTACAGGAAACACCATATATTTT. This gives the protein CASSNPQGATGNTIYF.

The chain has TRBV5-6 and TRBJ1-4; no reliable D call. The CDR3 runs to 14 residues. CDR1 is SGHDT, CDR2 YYEEEE, per germline. V lost 4 bases, J lost 5 bases, and 12 bases lay in between. The CDR3 region has the DNA TGTGCCAGCAGCCCCTCCGGAGGGAATGAAAAACTGTTTTTT. This translates into CASSPSGGNEKLFF.

CDR3 bases: TGTGCCAGTAGTATTAGGGGACAGTATAATTCACCCCTCCACTTT. It encodes CASSIRGQYNSPLHF. The rearrangement uses TRBV19 and TRBJ1-6; 7 bases map to TRBD1. CDR1 and CDR2 (germline): LNHDA, SQIVND (reference sequence). Unmatched junction bases numbered 3, after V lost 3 bases and J lost 4 bases. This CDR3 contains 15 residues.

The chain combines TRBV9 with TRBJ1-4; weak D call: TRBD1 (5 bases). The CDR3 contains 15 residues. From germline, CDR1 is SGDLS and CDR2 YYNGEE. V shed 3 bases and J shed 0 bases, with 9 bases lying between them. CDR3 residues: CASSETAATNEKLFF. The CDR3 DNA reads as TGTGCCAGCAGCGAGACAGCAGCAACTAATGAAAAACTGTTTTTT.

This rearrangement joins TRBV7-9 to TRBJ1-2; the match to TRBD1 covers 7 bases. V was pared by 5 bases and J by 2 bases, with 11 bases of the junction left unmatched. Germline CDR1 reads SEHNR; CDR2 reads FQNEAQ (reference sequence). The CDR3 has 16 amino acids. The CDR3 region has the DNA TGTGCCAGCAGCATGCTCCCGACAGGGTCAAACTATGGCTACACCTTC. It yields the protein CASSMLPTGSNYGYTF.

The V gene is TRBV11-2, the J gene TRBJ2-7; D unclear. Germline loops: CDR1 SGHAT, CDR2 FQNNGV. This CDR3 is 14 amino acids long. Between the trimmed V and J ends, which lost 4 bases and 6 bases, there was a span of 16 bases. CDR3 nucleotides: TGTGCCAGCAGCTCCCCGCGGCGTACGTTCGAGCAGTACTTC. The encoded protein is CASSSPRRTFEQYF.

Only a few counts were recorded for this clone. The rearrangement joins TRBV2 to TRBJ1-1; 7 positions agree with TRBD1. Germline assignment: CDR1 SNHLY and CDR2 FYNNEI. CDR3 length equals 13 residues. Trimming at V came to 6 bases and at J to 5 bases, leaving 6 bases not matched to a gene. This CDR3 is CASSLGQETEAFF. The DNA for the CDR3 is TGTGCCAGCAGCCTCGGACAGGAGACTGAAGCTTTCTTT.

V is TRBV4-2 and J is TRBJ1-1; TRBD1 matches 10 bases. Germline V lookup: CDR1 LGHNA, CDR2 YNFKEQ. The CDR3 consists of 15 residues. V dropped 4 bases and J dropped 1; count of bases not matched to a gene: 3. DNA for the CDR3: TGTGCCAGCAGCCCGCGGGACAGGGGGAACACTGAAGCTTTCTTT. Residues: CASSPRDRGNTEAFF.

The chain combines TRBV9 with TRBJ1-5; the D is unclear. V was pared by 0 bases and J by 4 bases, with 11 bases between. Germline-derived CDR1 and CDR2 are SGDLS and YYNGEE. This CDR3 spans 15 amino acids. In DNA form, the CDR3 reads TGTGCCAGCAGCGTAGGACTGCAAGTTAATCAGCCCCAGCATTTT. It encodes CASSVGLQVNQPQHF.

This CDR3 reads CASSHLGTGGIYEQYF. Here the CDR3 DNA reads TGTGCCAGCAGCCACCTTGGGACAGGGGGGATCTACGAGCAGTACTTC. The J gene is TRBJ2-7, the V gene TRBV14; 11 nucleotides agree with TRBD1. V shed 3 bases, J shed 3 bases, and the junction held 7 bases outside the gene matches. Germline CDR1 reads SGHDN; CDR2 reads FVKESK. The CDR3 spans 16 residues. Filled out from reference TRBV14 and TRBJ2-7, the complete variable domain reads EAGVTQFPSHSVIEKGQTVTLRCDPISGHDNLYWYRRVMGKEIKFLLHFVKESKQDESGMPNNRFLAERTGGTYSTLKVQPAELEDSGVYFCASSHLGTGGIYEQYFGPGTRLTVT.

This chain uses TRBV13 with TRBJ1-2; TRBD1 matches at 7 bases. Unmatched junction bases numbered 8, after V lost 4 bases and J lost 0 bases. This CDR3 region has 16 residues. Germline V lookup: CDR1 PRHDT, CDR2 FYEKMQ (reference sequence). The CDR3 sequence: CASSSMDRLSNYGYTF. The CDR3 bases are TGTGCCAGCAGCTCTATGGACAGGCTATCTAACTATGGCTACACCTTC. The variable domain in full, with the rest retrieved from reference TRBV13 and TRBJ1-2, is AAGVIQSPRHLIKEKRETATLKCYPIPRHDTVYWYQQGPGQDPQFLISFYEKMQSDKGSIPDRFSAQQFSDYHSELNMSSLELGDSALYFCASSSMDRLSNYGYTFGSGTRLTVV.

The chain carries TRBV6-4 and TRBJ2-1; TRBD2 agrees at 8 bases. The germline gives CDR1 MRHNA, CDR2 SNTAGT. J lost 5 bases, V lost 4 bases, and 7 bases had no gene match. The CDR3 consists of 15 residues. The CDR3 protein is CASSVGAGANNEQFF. DNA for the CDR3: TGTGCCAGCAGTGTAGGAGCGGGGGCTAACAATGAGCAGTTCTTC.

The chain has TRBV29-1 and TRBJ2-3; 8 nucleotides agree with TRBD1. This CDR3 is 14 amino acids long. Trimming took 2 bases from V and 4 from J; bases not matched to a gene: 5. Germline-derived CDR1 and CDR2 are SQVTM and ANQGSEA. CDR3 nucleotide sequence: TGCAGCGTTGAAACTGACAGGGGAGCAGATACGCAGTATTTT. It is translated as CSVETDRGADTQYF.

The chain uses TRBV7-9 and TRBJ2-1; 12 nucleotides line up with TRBD2. Germline V gene data show CDR1 as SEHNR and CDR2 as FQNEAQ (reference sequence). V lost 1 base to trimming and J lost 6 bases; unmatched junction nucleotides: 10. CDR3 length: 18 amino acids. CDR3 in DNA: TGTGCCAGCAGCTTAGGGGACCTAGCGGGGGGGAAGCTCAATGAGCAGTTCTTC. Translation gives CASSLGDLAGGKLNEQFF.

The chain employs TRBV6-5 and TRBJ1-2, with 7 bases fitting TRBD1. Germline V lookup: CDR1 MNHEY, CDR2 SVGAGI. The V gene end was trimmed by 1 base and the J gene end by 7 bases; junction bases not matched to a gene: 9. This CDR3 spans 15 amino acids. For the CDR3, the DNA is TGTGCCAGCAGTTACTGGGTGGACAGGCCTGGTGGCTACACCTTC. It translates to CASSYWVDRPGGYTF.

This clone came up a few times. This chain uses TRBV9 with TRBJ2-2; D gene uncertain. The ends were cut back, 0 bases at V and 4 bases at J, with 10 bases in the middle. CDR1 SGDLS and CDR2 YYNGEE come from the germline V gene. This CDR3 contains 15 residues. As DNA, the CDR3 is TGTGCCAGCAGCGTAGCTCGGCCGGGCACCGGGGAGCTGTTTTTT. It translates to CASSVARPGTGELFF.